The TCR beta chain under discussion was sequenced for a study of blood T cells in healthy people across ages (dated by TCRdb to the mid-2010s). In the study overall: In model experiments, template switching captured roughly one uniquely barcoded TCR beta cDNA molecule for every two T cells. The study measured age-related changes in TCR beta repertoire diversity using deep sequencing normalized with unique cDNA molecular identifiers. The donors were divided into four age groups: young (average about 15 years), middle-aged (under 40), aged (62) and long-lived (about 84). To avoid experimental bias, donors of different ages were distributed randomly across sequencing lanes. The study analyzed two additional independent replicas of 1 million unique cDNA reads from the same blood draw for two donors, one aged 18 to 29 and one aged 80 or older. Study-level results and caveats: Observed TCR beta diversity correlated strongly with the percentage of naive T cells measured by flow cytometry. Conclusive comparison of naive and antigen-experienced compartments was prevented by the profiling of bulk unsorted PBMCs. Observed TCR beta diversity per million T cells fell roughly linearly with age, and a significant reduction was already apparent by age about 38. Compared with the aged group, more naive CD4+ T cells, fewer expanded clones and increased TCR diversity were shown by the long-lived group, suggesting age selection. Donor CMV infection status was unknown, potentially confounding age-related changes in expanded clonotypes. Estimates of total diversity based on one million sequenced T cells were considered lower bounds and underestimates.

Of note for this clonotype: Its antigen is currently not known. A read error is possible here, since a much larger clone lies one base away.

Systemically healthy Caucasian individuals from Russia, 35 to 50 in total and aged about 6 to 90 years, were included as donors. Each donor gave 8 to 10 milliliters of peripheral blood, collected into EDTA-treated Vacutainer tubes. PBMCs were isolated by Ficoll-Paque density-gradient centrifugation, with at least 6.5 million obtained per sample. Total RNA was extracted from PBMCs with Trizol reagent, with at least 5 micrograms obtained per sample. The percentages of naive CD45RAhigh/CD27high T cells were determined by flow cytometry on a PBMC aliquot from every donor. Preparation of the library involved 5' RACE. Sequencing relied on an Illumina HiSeq 2500. The second PCR ran for roughly 7 to 12 cycles and used a J-beta primer mix along with a sample-barcoded 5' primer. Each TCR beta cDNA molecule received a unique molecular identifier from a template-switch 5' adaptor carrying 12 random nucleotides. Each sample yielded at least 2.5 million CDR3-containing paired-end reads. All of the RNA was converted into first-strand cDNA using the Mint cDNA synthesis kit, with a TRBC-specific oligonucleotide serving as the primer. Following uracil-DNA glycosylase treatment, a first 18-cycle PCR with universal primers M1SS and BC2_uni_R was performed on all cDNA. In the paper's pipeline: Normalization of each sample was performed by random selection of 1 million high-quality reads, each carrying a distinct molecular identifier. Instead of being binned into consensus sequences, reads that shared molecular identifiers were thrown out. MiTCR, with a Q25 quality threshold and the strictest error-elimination algorithm, was used for CDR3 identification, clonotype clustering and error correction. A nonparametric unseen species model with Euler transformation was used to estimate lower-bound total TCR beta diversity. TCRdb reprocessed the public reads (quality trimming at Q25 with fastp, clone calling with MiXCR) and kept in-frame beta chains. Every entry covers one CDR3 protein and lists the most common genes and DNA from its rows. These V and J calls are TCRdb output, not the study's own analysis. The sample yields hundreds of thousands of distinct CDR3 sequences; under 45% were counted once. The top ten constitute around 18% of the sample.

The CDR3, cysteine through phenylalanine, is 14 amino acids long. Kept here is only the CDR3 DNA, which spans 42 bases and is read in frame from base 1. V lost 5 bases and J lost 6 bases; the stretch between them is 17 bases long. The CDR1 and CDR2 encoded by the germline V gene (reference sequence) are MNHNY and SVGAGI. Sequenced: blood. The chain was built from TRBV6-6 and TRBJ2-7; a weak D assignment points to TRBD1 (5 bases agree). The receptor comes from a man aged 55 to 70 in good health. The DNA sequence is as follows: TGTGCCAGCAGTGACGACAAAAGGGGCGGCGAGCAGTACTTC. Translated, this gives CASSDDKRGGEQYF.